The source of this T cell receptor (beta chain) is a study of blood T cells in healthy people across ages. Notes on the study in general: A roughly linear fall in TCR beta diversity per million T cells was seen with increasing age.

Sample-barcoded 5' priming and a J-beta primer mix drove a second PCR of roughly 7 to 11 cycles. One entry per CDR3 protein, called by TCRdb with MiXCR from the 5' RACE reads. Here the sample spans approximately 780,000 distinct CDR3 sequences, around 24% being singletons. V lost 3 bases to trimming and J lost 3 bases, with 11 bases between them. The germline V gene encodes CDR1 KGHSH and CDR2 LQKENI. The CDR3 is 15 amino acids. With regard to this clonotype: No antigen is known for it.

These sequences were also reported in another study, on T cells of mothers and their children. That paper adds: With the M1S primer of the second PCR, sample barcodes and 2-4 random nucleotides were added. Mother-child pairs who were related displayed a slightly higher overlap than unrelated pairs, a difference that was non-significant. No persistent microchimeric T cell clones were detected.

Sequencing was performed on blood. This receptor was taken from a boy between 10 and 17 years old in good health. J is TRBJ1-4 and V is TRBV18; D remains ambiguous. The CDR3 loop reads CASSPLPGANEKLFF. For the CDR3, the DNA is TGTGCCAGCTCACCGTTGCCCGGGGCTAATGAAAAACTGTTTTTT.